This TCR beta chain was found in a study of blood T cell repertoires in COVID-19. About the research overall: The United States, Italy and Spain provided the acute and convalescent COVID-19 samples. Sources were T cells, B-cell-depleted T cells, or PBMCs; the material itself was cDNA or gDNA.

Under the authors' procedure: Researchers report that nucleated cell counts were estimated from reference gene primer amplification. Measured with immunoSEQ multiplex PCR; TCRdb has only the in-frame clones, and not every one. D and trimming come from the DNA, and the V and J calls and clone size come from that table. The sample gives some 150,000 clones, around 84% of which show up once; 14% is in the top ten. CDR1 SGHRS and CDR2 YFSETQ come from the germline V gene. CDR3 length equals 15 residues. V dropped 4 bases and J dropped 3 bases, with 16 bases sitting between them. This TCR derives from a woman aged 70 to 79 with COVID-19, enrolled during active disease. Sequencing input: peripheral blood. The chain couples TRBV5-1 to TRBJ1-1, with D perhaps matching TRBD1 (5 bases). The CDR3 DNA is TGCGCCAGCAGCATGGGGGGAGTCTTCGACACTGAAGCTTTCTTT. Protein: CASSMGGVFDTEAFF.